This T cell receptor (beta chain) came from a study of T cell responses to AZD1222 COVID-19 vaccine. Clones were read by immunoSEQ multiplex PCR, and TCRdb kept only the in-frame ones, dropping some. The sample yields more than 100,000 clones, 85% to 90% seen once. Germline assignment: CDR1 LNHDA and CDR2 SQIVND (reference sequence). This CDR3 contains 14 residues. Trimming took 7 bases from V and 5 from J, leaving 12 bases between them. The chain is built from TRBV19 and TRBJ1-6, with a weak D call TRBD1 (5 bases). The TCR sequence derives from an adult in good health. The sample was peripheral blood, taken on day 0 of AZD1222 vaccination. CDR3 coding DNA: TGTGCCAGTAAATCCGGGACCAATAATTCACCCCTCCACTTT. Its protein product is CASKSGTNNSPLHF. The entire variable domain, with the rest obtained from reference TRBV19 and TRBJ1-6, is as follows: DGGITQSPKYLFRKEGQNVTLSCEQNLNHDAMYWYRQDPGQGLRLIYYSQIVNDFQKGDIAEGYSVSREKKESFPLTVTSAQKNPTAFYLCASKSGTNNSPLHFGNGTRLTVT.